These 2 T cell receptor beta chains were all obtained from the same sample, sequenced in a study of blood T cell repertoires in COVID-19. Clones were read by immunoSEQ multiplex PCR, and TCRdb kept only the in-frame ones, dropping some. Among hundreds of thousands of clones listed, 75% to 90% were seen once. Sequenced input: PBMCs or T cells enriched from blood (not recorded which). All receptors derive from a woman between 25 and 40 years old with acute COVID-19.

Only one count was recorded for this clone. CDR3: CASRTGQGHQPQHF. Written as DNA, the CDR3 is TGTGCCAGCAGGACGGGACAGGGGCATCAGCCCCAGCATTTT. The chain is built from TRBV28 and TRBJ1-5; 10 bases agree with TRBD1. CDR3 length: 14 residues. Germline V gene data show CDR1 as MDHEN and CDR2 as SYDVKM. V was clipped by 6 bases and J by 5 bases; unmatched bases: 4.

CDR3 sequence: CASSRTANTEAFF. The DNA for the CDR3 is TGTGCCAGCAGTAGGACAGCGAACACTGAAGCTTTCTTT. The chain combines TRBV28 with TRBJ1-1, with a tentative D call TRBD1 (6 bases). The V gene lost 5 bases and the J gene lost 1 base, with 8 bases spanning the gap. The CDR3 consists of 13 residues. Germline CDR1 and CDR2: MDHEN and SYDVKM. The variable domain in full, with the rest retrieved from reference TRBV28 and TRBJ1-1, is DVKVTQSSRYLVKRTGEKVFLECVQDMDHENMFWYRQDPGLGLRLIYFSYDVKMKEKGDIPEGYSVSREKKERFSLILESASTNQTSMYLCASSRTANTEAFFGQGTRLTVV.